This T cell receptor beta chain comes out of a study of cytomegalovirus exposure and HLA in healthy donors. Use of 60 Vbeta and 13 Jbeta primers characterized the PCR. The assay was immunoSEQ multiplex PCR, and TCRdb's table has in-frame clones only and misses some. The listing contains under 200,000 clones. The CDR3 covers 15 residues. CDR1 SGHTA and CDR2 FQGTGA come from the germline V gene. The V and J ends lost 2 bases and 4 bases respectively, with 15 bases between them. The sequence was obtained from a man younger than 45 in good health and CMV-seronegative. The V gene is TRBV7-3, the J gene TRBJ2-7; perhaps TRBD1 as D (5 bases). The sample was PBMCs. CDR3 loop: CASSLGPGKFYEQYF. CDR3 coding DNA: TGTGCCAGCAGCTTAGGTCCAGGGAAGTTTTACGAGCAGTACTTC.